This TCR beta chain is drawn from a study of blood T cell repertoires in COVID-19. In germline, CDR1 is SGHTA, CDR2 FQGNSA. This CDR3 is built from 12 residues. With 3 bases removed from V and 11 bases from J, the gap between germline ends came to 13 bases. The data were produced by immunoSEQ multiplex PCR, yet TCRdb's version contains in-frame clones alone and is incomplete. The table shows fewer than 250,000 clones, with 83% occurring only once. The receptor's source is a man in his forties or fifties with active or convalescent COVID-19. Sequencing was carried out using peripheral blood. The J gene is TRBJ1-1, the V gene TRBV7-2, with a possible D match to TRBD1 (6 bases). CDR3 nucleotides: TGTGCCAGCAGCTTGACAGGTTCTCCGGCTTTCTTT. It specifies CASSLTGSPAFF.